This is a list of T cell receptor beta chains from one sample in a study of cytomegalovirus exposure and HLA in healthy donors. TCRdb's table, derived via immunoSEQ multiplex PCR, lists solely in-frame clones and lacks some. The sample shows 81,000 or so clones, 70% to 80% of them seen only once. Input material: PBMCs. The receptors here all came from a man aged 50 to 60 in good health and CMV-seropositive. CDR3s include the opening cysteine and the closing phenylalanine or tryptophan. D genes are given only for firm matches. Clone size appears in some rows only: once, few, many, or a class for an expanded clone.

clone_size,d_call,j_call,v_call,cdr3_aa,cdr3_nt
.,.,TRBJ2-2,TRBV4-1,CASSQPGRTLTGELFF,TGCGCCAGCAGCCAGCCCGGGAGAACTCTTACCGGGGAGCTGTTTTTT
.,.,TRBJ2-1,TRBV10-1,CASSESRVGPSEQFF,TGCGCCAGCAGTGAGAGTCGGGTGGGGCCCTCTGAGCAGTTCTTC
few,TRBD2,TRBJ2-1,TRBV5-4,CASSEELAGRGNEQFF,TGTGCCAGCAGCGAGGAGTTAGCGGGTCGAGGCAATGAGCAGTTCTTC
.,.,TRBJ2-1,TRBV27,CASSLWAVHNEQLF,TGTGCCAGCAGTTTATGGGCAGTCCACAATGAGCAGCTCTTC
.,.,TRBJ1-2,TRBV27,CASSLSISYGYTF,TGTGCCAGCAGTTTATCTATCTCCTATGGCTACACCTTC
.,TRBD2,TRBJ2-1,TRBV19,CASRVAGYNEQFF,TGTGCCAGTAGAGTAGCGGGCTACAATGAGCAGTTCTTC
.,TRBD1,TRBJ1-1,TRBV2,CAGRQGEKTEAFF,TGTGCCGGAAGACAGGGAGAGAAAACTGAAGCTTTCTTT
.,.,TRBJ2-7,TRBV5-8,CAGSQRLHYEQYF,TGTGCCGGCAGCCAAAGACTACACTACGAGCAGTACTTC
.,.,TRBJ1-2,TRBV25-1,CASSAQTGHYGYTF,TGTGCCAGCAGTGCCCAAACAGGGCACTATGGCTACACCTTC
.,TRBD1,TRBJ1-2,TRBV27,CASSLGTGAPYYGYTF,TGTGCCAGCAGTTTAGGGACAGGCGCTCCGTACTATGGCTACACCTTC
once,.,TRBJ2-7,TRBV7-2,CASSPGLRRSYEQYF,TGTGCCAGCAGCCCGGGACTCAGAAGGTCCTACGAGCAGTACTTC
.,.,TRBJ1-2,TRBV5-4,CASSSPNPGTDGYTF,TGTGCCAGCAGCTCCCCCAACCCAGGGACTGATGGCTACACCTTC
.,.,TRBJ1-1,TRBV19,CASSIDLSGQGNTEAFF,TGTGCCAGTAGTATAGATCTAAGTGGGCAGGGGAACACTGAAGCTTTCTTT
.,.,TRBJ2-7,TRBV11-2,CASKPGQDAAYEQYF,TGTGCCAGCAAACCAGGGCAGGATGCCGCCTACGAGCAGTACTTC
.,.,TRBJ2-5,TRBV4-1,CASRKTGQETQYF,TGCGCCAGCAGAAAGACAGGACAAGAGACCCAGTACTTC
.,.,TRBJ1-1,TRBV7-9,CASSDKPTGMAEAFF,TGTGCCAGCAGCGACAAACCTACAGGGATGGCTGAAGCTTTCTTT
.,.,TRBJ2-5,TRBV4-2,CASSQDLRLREETQYF,TGTGCCAGCAGCCAAGATCTACGACTCCGGGAAGAGACCCAGTACTTC
.,.,TRBJ2-6,TRBV19,CASIPGGSGANVLTF,TGTGCCAGTATCCCCGGGGGTTCGGGGGCCAACGTCCTGACTTTC
once,TRBD1,TRBJ2-7,TRBV18,CASSDRGLAYEQYF,TGTGCCAGCTCCGACAGGGGGCTCGCCTACGAGCAGTACTTC
once,.,TRBJ1-1,TRBV30,CAWSVAMNTEAFF,TGTGCCTGGAGTGTAGCCATGAACACTGAAGCTTTCTTT
.,.,TRBJ2-1,TRBV9,CASSVALLLGGAAYNEQFF,TGTGCCAGCAGCGTAGCCCTCCTTTTAGGGGGGGCAGCCTACAATGAGCAGTTCTTC
.,TRBD1,TRBJ2-5,TRBV11-3,CASSSGQSQETQYF,TGTGCCAGCAGCTCGGGACAGTCCCAAGAGACCCAGTACTTC
.,.,TRBJ2-7,TRBV4-1,CASSQDKASRGEQYF,TGCGCCAGCAGCCAAGACAAGGCTAGCCGAGGCGAGCAGTACTTC
.,TRBD2,TRBJ2-7,TRBV7-9,CASSASLAGGSYEQYF,TGTGCCAGCAGCGCATCACTAGCGGGAGGTTCGTACGAGCAGTACTTC
.,.,TRBJ2-2,TRBV30,CAWSVQGTGELFF,TGTGCCTGGAGTGTACAGGGAACCGGGGAGCTGTTTTTT
.,.,TRBJ2-3,TRBV19,CASRGGADTQYF,TGTGCCAGTAGAGGGGGGGCAGATACGCAGTATTTT
.,TRBD2,TRBJ2-1,TRBV2,CASSEAGLAGILSSYNEQFF,TGTGCCAGCAGTGAAGCAGGACTAGCGGGAATCTTAAGCTCCTACAATGAGCAGTTCTTC
few,TRBD1,TRBJ2-1,TRBV6-6,CASTMDRGRYNEQFF,TGTGCCAGCACCATGGACAGGGGGCGTTACAATGAGCAGTTCTTC
.,.,TRBJ1-1,TRBV29-1,CSVEEGTTEAFF,TGCAGCGTTGAGGAGGGGACCACTGAAGCTTTCTTT
.,.,TRBJ2-6,TRBV6-1,CASSGLSGANGLTF,TGTGCCAGCAGCGGCCTCTCTGGGGCCAACGGCCTGACTTTC
.,TRBD2,TRBJ2-2,TRBV7-9,CASSPLSGKSTGELFF,TGTGCCAGCAGCCCACTTAGCGGGAAGAGCACCGGGGAGCTGTTTTTT